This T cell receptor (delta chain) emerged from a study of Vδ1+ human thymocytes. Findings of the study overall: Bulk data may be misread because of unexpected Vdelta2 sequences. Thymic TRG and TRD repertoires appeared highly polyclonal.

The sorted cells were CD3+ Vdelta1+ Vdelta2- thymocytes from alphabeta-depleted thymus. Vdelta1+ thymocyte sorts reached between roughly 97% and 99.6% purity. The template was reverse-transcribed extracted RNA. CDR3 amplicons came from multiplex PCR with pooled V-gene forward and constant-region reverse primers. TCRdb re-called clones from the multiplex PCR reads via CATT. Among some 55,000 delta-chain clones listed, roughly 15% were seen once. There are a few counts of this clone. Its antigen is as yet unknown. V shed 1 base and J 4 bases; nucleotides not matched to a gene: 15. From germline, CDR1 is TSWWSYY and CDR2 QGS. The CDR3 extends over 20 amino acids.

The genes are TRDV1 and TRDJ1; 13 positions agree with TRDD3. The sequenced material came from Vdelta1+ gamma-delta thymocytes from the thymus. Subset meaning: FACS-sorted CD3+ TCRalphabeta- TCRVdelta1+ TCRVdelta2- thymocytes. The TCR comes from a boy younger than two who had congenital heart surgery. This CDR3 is CALGERSYWGIRPGIDKLIF. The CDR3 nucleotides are TGTGCTCTTGGGGAACGATCGTACTGGGGGATACGCCCGGGGATCGATAAACTCATCTTT.